The 5 T cell receptor beta chains given below trace back to one sample, sequenced in a study of response to subunit inactivated influenza vaccine. TCRdb reprocessed the RT-PCR reads via MiXCR and lists one record per CDR3 protein. In the table there are over 650,000 distinct CDR3 sequences, approximately 18% of which are singletons. The sample consisted of PBMCs from blood, taken about 5 days after vaccination. Source of these receptors: a man in his fifties or sixties who received an inactivated influenza vaccine.

The J gene is TRBJ2-1, the V gene TRBV7-2, with 9 bases aligning to TRBD1. The CDR3 has 16 amino acids. V lost 4 bases, J lost 2 bases, and 6 bases stayed unmatched. CDR1 is SGHTA and CDR2 is FQGNSA in the germline V gene. In DNA form, the CDR3 reads TGTGCCAGCAGCTGGACCGGGACAGGGACCTACAATGAGCAGTTCTTC. This encodes CASSWTGTGTYNEQFF.

J is TRBJ2-7 and V is TRBV11-2; 12 bases are shared with TRBD2. J gave up 5 bases and V 5 bases, and 4 bases lay outside the gene matches. Germline V gene lookup returns CDR1 SGHAT and CDR2 FQNNGV. The CDR3 length is 14 residues. CDR3 in DNA: TGTGCCAGCAGCCCCGCTAGCGGGAGGGACGAGCAGTACTTC. This sequence encodes CASSPASGRDEQYF.

This clonotype was picked up many times. The V and J genes are TRBV20-1 and TRBJ2-7, with D possibly being TRBD2 (6 bases). Germline V gene data show CDR1 as DFQATT and CDR2 as SNEGSKA (reference sequence). Trimming left V 6 bases short and J 3 bases short, with 15 bases between. CDR3 length: 13 residues. The CDR3 DNA is TGCAGTGCCCCCGGGACTGGGAACTACGAGCAGTACTTC. As protein: CSAPGTGNYEQYF.

The CDR3 spells CASSSPRGESSTDTQYF. Here the CDR3 DNA reads TGTGCCAGCAGCTCACCCCGCGGCGAGTCTAGCACAGATACGCAGTATTTT. The V and J genes are TRBV7-2 and TRBJ2-3; unclear D gene. V was cut by 4 bases and J by 0 bases, with 17 bases left in between. This CDR3 region has 17 residues. The germline V gene has CDR1 SGHTA and CDR2 FQGNSA. The full variable domain, rest sourced from reference TRBV7-2 and TRBJ2-3, is GAGVSQSPSNKVTEKGKDVELRCDPISGHTALYWYRQSLGQGLEFLIYFQGNSAPDKSGLPSDRFSAERTGGSVSTLTIQRTQQEDSAVYLCASSSPRGESSTDTQYFGPGTRLTVL.

The V and J genes are TRBV28 and TRBJ2-1; D is uncertain. Trimming took 6 bases from V and 2 from J, leaving 20 bases between them. The CDR3 covers 17 residues. Germline lookup yields CDR1 MDHEN and CDR2 SYDVKM. CDR3 residues: CASSPYANTSPYNEQFF. CDR3 nucleotides: TGTGCCAGCAGCCCTTATGCAAACACCAGTCCCTACAATGAGCAGTTCTTC.